Listed here are 9 T cell receptor beta chains from one sample, sequenced in a study of OX40 agonist ivuxolimab in advanced cancers. The repertoire was sequenced with immunoSEQ multiplex PCR; TCRdb's copy has only in-frame clones and lacks some. The sample holds tens of thousands of clones; roughly 83% are singletons and the top ten take roughly 25%. The input for sequencing was CD4+ or CD8+ T cells sorted from blood, taken in a trial of the OX40 agonist ivuxolimab. The receptors were gathered from an adult with an advanced solid tumor such as melanoma, head and neck, liver or kidney cancer.

V is TRBV5-5 and J is TRBJ2-6, with 10 positions matching TRBD1. CDR3 length: 17 residues. CDR1 and CDR2 from the germline V gene are SGHKS and YYEKEE (reference sequence). V shed 0 bases, J shed 0 bases, and the junction held 0 bases outside the gene matches. The CDR3 sequence is CASSLGDRGSGANVLTF. CDR3 nucleotide sequence: TGTGCCAGCAGCTTGGGGGACAGGGGCTCTGGGGCCAACGTCCTGACTTTC. Supplemented by reference TRBV5-5 and TRBJ2-6, the full variable domain reads DAGVTQSPTHLIKTRGQQVTLRCSPISGHKSVSWYQQVLGQGPQFIFQYYEKEERGRGNFPDRFSARQFPNYSSELNVNALLLGDSALYLCASSLGDRGSGANVLTFGAGSRLTVL.

The chain links TRBV21-1 to TRBJ2-1; TRBD2 is the table's D call and was not checked against the DNA. TRBV21-1 is assigned pseudogene status. The CDR3 is made up of 14 amino acids. As DNA, the CDR3 is TGTGCCAGTAGCGGGAGGGTTTCTCACAATGAGCAGTTCTTC. This encodes CASSGRVSHNEQFF.

The V and J genes are TRBV6-1 and TRBJ2-2; no clear D. There are 13 residues in the CDR3. Trimming shortened V by 6 bases and J by 3 bases, and 8 bases separated the two germline ends. Germline-derived CDR1 and CDR2 are MNHNS and SASEGT. DNA for the CDR3: TGTGCCAGCAGAAGTGACTACACCGGGGAGCTGTTTTTT. Translation: CASRSDYTGELFF.

V is TRBV5-1 and J is TRBJ2-1; D uncertain. Germline CDR1 SGHRS, CDR2 YFSETQ. The length of the CDR3 is 14 residues. The ends were cut back, 0 bases at V and 2 bases at J, with 6 bases in the middle. The CDR3 DNA is TGCGCCAGCAGCTTGGATGGGCCCTACAATGAGCAGTTCTTC. The encoded protein is CASSLDGPYNEQFF.

J is TRBJ2-7 and V is TRBV11-1; 7 positions match TRBD2. The germline gives CDR1 SGHAT, CDR2 FQDESV (reference sequence). The CDR3 consists of 15 residues. J lost 0 bases, V lost 5 bases, and 7 bases had no gene match. The CDR3 DNA is TGTGCCAGCAGCGTCCCTAGCGGAAACTCCTACGAGCAGTACTTC. It translates to CASSVPSGNSYEQYF.

The chain recombines TRBV19 with TRBJ2-3; D might be TRBD2 (5 bases). The CDR3 is 16 residues long. V was trimmed by 5 bases and J by 0 bases, leaving 15 bases between them. Germline loops: CDR1 LNHDA, CDR2 SQIVND (reference sequence). CDR3 sequence: CASSLGASTSTDTQYF. CDR3 bases: TGTGCCAGTAGTTTGGGAGCGTCGACTAGCACAGATACGCAGTATTTT.

The V gene is TRBV30, the J gene TRBJ1-1; D remains unclear. The CDR3 loop spans 11 amino acids. V lost 1 base to trimming and J lost 3 bases, with 3 bases between them. The germline V gene encodes CDR1 GTSNPN and CDR2 SVGIG (reference sequence). CDR3 sequence (DNA): TGTGCCTGGAGTGATTACACTGAAGCTTTCTTT. It encodes CAWSDYTEAFF.

This chain connects TRBV27 to TRBJ2-1, with TRBD2 as a possible D gene (5 bases). Germline V CDR1 and CDR2: MNHEY, SMNVEV (reference sequence). V was cut by 2 bases and J by 3 bases, with 11 bases left in between. The CDR3 runs 15 residues. CDR3 DNA: TGTGCCAGCAGTTTAGGGCTAGCAGTCTACAATGAGCAGTTCTTC. Translation gives CASSLGLAVYNEQFF.

This sequence joins TRBV30 and TRBJ1-1; D is uncertain. This CDR3 region has 13 residues. With 4 bases removed from V and 1 base from J, the gap between germline ends came to 10 bases. Germline CDR1 GTSNPN, CDR2 SVGIG (reference sequence). The CDR3 DNA is TGTGCCTGGACGCCGGGTACGAACACTGAAGCTTTCTTT. It is translated as CAWTPGTNTEAFF.